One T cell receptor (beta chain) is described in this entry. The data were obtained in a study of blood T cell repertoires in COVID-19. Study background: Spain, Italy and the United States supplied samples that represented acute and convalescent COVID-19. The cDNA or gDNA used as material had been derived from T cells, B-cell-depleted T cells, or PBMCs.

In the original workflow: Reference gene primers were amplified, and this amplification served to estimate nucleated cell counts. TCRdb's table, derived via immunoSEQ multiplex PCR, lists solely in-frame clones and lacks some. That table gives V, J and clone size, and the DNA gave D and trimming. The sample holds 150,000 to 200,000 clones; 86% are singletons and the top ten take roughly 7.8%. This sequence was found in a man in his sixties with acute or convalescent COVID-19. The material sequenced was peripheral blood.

CDR3 nucleotides: TGTGCCAGTGTAGAAAGCGGCAACTACAATGAGCAGTTCTTC. It specifies CASVESGNYNEQFF. The V gene is TRBV2, the J gene TRBJ2-1; D is perhaps TRBD2 (5 bases). The CDR3 is made up of 14 amino acids. V gave up 9 bases and J gave up 3 bases, with 15 bases separating them. The germline gives CDR1 SNHLY, CDR2 FYNNEI.